A single sample gave rise to the 16 T cell receptor beta chains below, sequenced in a study of blood T cell repertoires in COVID-19. Assay: immunoSEQ multiplex PCR; the TCRdb copy retains only in-frame clones and omits some. The sample contains around 66,000 clones, around 80% of which appear only once. Material: peripheral blood. These receptor sequences come from a human donor in a cohort sampled during active COVID-19.

This rearrangement joins TRBV6-6 to TRBJ1-4; D gene ambiguous. The V gene's germline CDR1 is MNHNY and CDR2 SVGAGI (reference sequence). V shed 8 bases and J shed 4 bases, with 11 bases lying between them. This CDR3 comprises 13 residues. The CDR3 DNA is TGTGCCAGCTCGGAGCGGGTTAATGAAAAACTGTTTTTT. Its translation: CASSERVNEKLFF.

Only a few counts were recorded for this clone. The chain couples TRBV10-3 to TRBJ2-7, with TRBD1 matching over 8 bases. The CDR3 covers 14 residues. CDR1 and CDR2 (germline): ENHRY, SYGVKD. The ends lost 3 bases at V and 6 bases at J; junction bases unmatched: 7. The CDR3 sequence: CAISDSQGASEQYF. DNA of the CDR3: TGTGCCATCAGTGATTCTCAGGGGGCCTCCGAGCAGTACTTC.

This rearrangement joins TRBV28 to TRBJ2-1; 8 nucleotides agree with TRBD2. CDR1 MDHEN and CDR2 SYDVKM come from the germline V gene. V trimming: 3 bases; J trimming: 8 bases; junction bases outside the gene matches: 9. The CDR3 has 15 amino acids. CDR3 sequence reads: CASSFIAGLRDEQFF. Written as DNA, the CDR3 is TGTGCCAGCAGTTTCATAGCGGGATTGCGGGATGAGCAGTTCTTC.

The gene calls are TRBV5-4 and TRBJ2-7, with D tentatively TRBD1 (5 bases). CDR1 is SGHNT and CDR2 is YYREEE in the germline V gene (reference sequence). The ends were cut back, 0 bases at V and 2 bases at J, with 9 bases in the middle. The CDR3 is made up of 14 amino acids. Here the CDR3 DNA reads TGTGCCAGCAGCTTGGGACAGAACCCCTACGAGCAGTACTTC. This gives the protein CASSLGQNPYEQYF.

This rearrangement joins TRBV6-2 or TRBV6-3 to TRBJ2-4, with D unclear. CDR1 and CDR2 (germline): MNHEY, SVGEGT. V was pared by 0 bases and J by 0 bases, with 6 bases between. The CDR3 contains 15 residues. The CDR3 bases are TGTGCCAGCAGTTACTCAATGGCAGCCAAAAACATTCAGTACTTC. This codes for CASSYSMAAKNIQYF.

The V call is TRBV5-1, the J call TRBJ1-5; D possibly corresponds to TRBD1 (6 bases). This CDR3 is 15 amino acids long. V lost 3 bases, J lost 4 bases, and 14 bases lay in between. CDR1 and CDR2 (germline): SGHRS, YFSETQ. DNA of the CDR3: TGCGCCAGCAGCTCCACAGGGAGCCCGAATCAGCCCCAGCATTTT. Protein: CASSSTGSPNQPQHF. Using reference TRBV5-1 and TRBJ1-5 for the parts outside the CDR3, the full variable domain is KAGVTQTPRYLIKTRGQQVTLSCSPISGHRSVSWYQQTPGQGLQFLFEYFSETQRNKGNFPGRFSGRQFSNSRSEMNVSTLELGDSALYLCASSSTGSPNQPQHFGDGTRLSIL.

The rearrangement uses TRBV18 and TRBJ1-4, with 9 bases aligning to TRBD1. In germline, CDR1 is KGHSH, CDR2 LQKENI. V shed 1 base, J shed 6 bases, and the junction held 3 bases outside the gene matches. The CDR3 consists of 15 residues. CDR3 in amino acids: CASSPRRTGDEKLFF. As DNA, the CDR3 is TGTGCCAGCTCACCACGGCGGACAGGGGATGAAAAACTGTTTTTT.

The chain recombines TRBV3-1 (or the pseudogene TRBV3-2) with TRBJ2-5; TRBD2 is a possible D gene (5 bases). From germline, CDR1 is LGHDT and CDR2 YNNKEL (reference sequence). CDR3 length: 15 residues. The V end lost 2 bases, the J end lost 3 bases, and 13 bases lay between the germline ends. The CDR3 sequence: CASSQSSPRKETQYF. The CDR3 region has the DNA TGTGCCAGCAGCCAATCTAGCCCCCGGAAAGAGACCCAGTACTTC.

This chain uses TRBV20-1 with TRBJ2-7; D is perhaps TRBD2 (5 bases). V lost 4 bases, J lost 4 bases, and 8 bases lay in between. The length of the CDR3 is 11 residues. Germline V gene lookup returns CDR1 DFQATT and CDR2 SNEGSKA (reference sequence). CDR3 sequence: CSATPGYEQYF. The CDR3, as DNA: TGCAGTGCTACCCCGGGGTACGAGCAGTACTTC.

The chain links TRBV7-9 to TRBJ1-2, with unresolved D. The length of the CDR3 is 17 residues. The V and J ends lost 0 bases and 1 base respectively, with 15 bases between them. The germline V gene encodes CDR1 SEHNR and CDR2 FQNEAQ (reference sequence). Written as DNA, the CDR3 is TGTGCCAGCAGCTTAGCCCTCGCGAGTCGGGGTAACTATGGCTACACCTTC. Its translation is CASSLALASRGNYGYTF.

This chain joins TRBV2 and TRBJ1-2; D may be TRBD1 (6 bases). The V gene lost 3 bases and the J gene lost 6 bases, with 8 bases spanning the gap. The CDR3 sequence is 12 residues long. CDR1 and CDR2 (germline): SNHLY, FYNNEI. CDR3 loop: CASSEDRNGYTF. DNA of the CDR3: TGTGCCAGCAGTGAGGACAGAAATGGCTACACCTTC.

This chain uses TRBV28 with TRBJ1-5; 7 nucleotides line up with TRBD1. V shed 6 bases, J shed 12 bases, and the junction held 5 bases outside the gene matches. This CDR3 contains 11 residues. The V gene's germline CDR1 is MDHEN and CDR2 SYDVKM. The DNA of the CDR3 is TGTGCCAGCAGGACACAGGGGCTCCAGCATTTT. This translates into CASRTQGLQHF.

V is TRBV7-2 and J is TRBJ1-5; no definite D call. The germline V gene has CDR1 SGHTA and CDR2 FQGNSA. The CDR3 covers 13 residues. The ends were cut back, 5 bases at V and 4 bases at J, with 9 bases in the middle. CDR3 in DNA: TGTGCCAGCAGCCGAGAGGAGAATCAGCCCCAGCATTTT. This encodes CASSREENQPQHF.

As DNA, the CDR3 is TGTGCCAGTACAGGGGCCAGGGGCTACGAGCAGTACTTC. Protein sequence: CASTGARGYEQYF. The gene calls are TRBV6-5 and TRBJ2-7, with TRBD1 matching over 7 bases. V was clipped by 9 bases and J by 3 bases; unmatched bases: 8. CDR3 length: 13 residues. CDR1 and CDR2 from the germline V gene are MNHEY and SVGAGI.

V gene TRBV14 combines with J gene TRBJ2-7; D may be TRBD2 (6 bases). Trimming left V 3 bases short and J 0 bases short, with 12 bases between. The CDR3 consists of 15 residues. Germline V gene lookup returns CDR1 SGHDN and CDR2 FVKESK. This CDR3 is CASSHSAGPSYEQYF. The DNA for the CDR3 is TGTGCCAGCAGCCATTCTGCGGGACCCTCCTACGAGCAGTACTTC.

The chain is built from TRBV6-2 or TRBV6-3 and TRBJ2-4; the D gene is possibly TRBD2 (5 bases). CDR1 and CDR2 (germline): MNHEY, SVGEGT. CDR3 size: 14 residues. The ends were cut back, 5 bases at V and 0 bases at J, with 8 bases in the middle. CDR3 loop: CASSTRSAKNIQYF. CDR3 DNA sequence: TGTGCCAGCAGTACTAGGTCAGCCAAAAACATTCAGTACTTC.